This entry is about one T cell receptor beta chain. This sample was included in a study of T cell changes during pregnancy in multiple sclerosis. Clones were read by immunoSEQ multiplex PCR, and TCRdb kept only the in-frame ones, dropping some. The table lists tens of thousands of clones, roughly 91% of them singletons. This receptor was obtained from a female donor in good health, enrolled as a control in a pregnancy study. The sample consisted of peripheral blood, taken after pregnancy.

CDR3 protein: CASSPPKLAGIDEQYF. In DNA, the CDR3 is TGTGCCAGCTCACCACCGAAACTAGCGGGGATCGACGAGCAGTACTTC. This sequence joins TRBV18 and TRBJ2-7; 10 bases are a match to TRBD2. V was clipped by 0 bases and J by 5 bases; unmatched bases: 7. Germline V CDR1 and CDR2: KGHSH, LQKENI. The CDR3 runs to 16 residues.